Below are 23 T cell receptor beta chains sequenced from a single sample in a study of beta chain features in type 1 diabetes. Study-level findings and limits: Among all four CD4+ subsets, Type 1 diabetes patients had TCRB CDR3s that were moderately but significantly shorter.

Reverse transcription of all isolated RNA meant that expressed TCRB transcripts were sequenced. The assay was immunoSEQ multiplex PCR, and TCRdb's table has in-frame clones only and misses some. The sample has under 300,000 clones, 16% seen once; the top ten hold 0.065% to 0.095%. These receptors have no known antigen. The source material was naive CD4+ T cells from blood. These receptors were obtained from a man aged 25 to 40 with type 1 diabetes.

The chain has TRBV5-4 and TRBJ2-5; possible D gene TRBD1, 5 bases. In germline, CDR1 is SGHNT, CDR2 YYREEE (reference sequence). Trimming pared 4 bases from V and 2 bases from J, leaving 12 bases between. The CDR3 spans 14 residues. The CDR3 bases are TGTGCCAGCAGCATGCAAGGGGTTCAAGAGACCCAGTACTTC. This translates into CASSMQGVQETQYF.

The chain combines TRBV4-1 with TRBJ2-1; 7 nucleotides line up with TRBD2. V was pared by 0 bases and J by 6 bases, with 11 bases of the junction left unmatched. The CDR3 sequence is 17 residues long. CDR1 is MGHRA and CDR2 is YSYEKL in the germline V gene. The CDR3, as DNA: TGCGCCAGCAGCCAAGACCCCCAGGTTGGGAGGGCCAATGAGCAGTTCTTC. Encoded protein: CASSQDPQVGRANEQFF.

This clone was observed a few times. The chain links TRBV7-9 to TRBJ2-2, with 10 bases lining up with TRBD2. Germline lookup yields CDR1 SEHNR and CDR2 FQNEAQ (reference sequence). The CDR3 sequence is 17 residues long. The J segment lost 0 bases and the V segment lost 11 bases, leaving 12 bases of the junction unmatched. CDR3 protein: CAGKGGLAATNTGELFF. DNA of the CDR3: TGTGCCGGTAAGGGCGGACTAGCGGCTACGAACACCGGGGAGCTGTTTTTT. Drawing the rest from reference TRBV7-9 and TRBJ2-2, the complete variable domain is DTGVSQNPRHKITKRGQNVTFRCDPISEHNRLYWYRQTLGQGPEFLTYFQNEAQLEKSRLLSDRFSAERPKGSFSTLEIQRTEQGDSAMYLCAGKGGLAATNTGELFFGEGSRLTVL.

This clone was observed a handful of times. The chain has TRBV5-1 and TRBJ2-1; no firm D call. The CDR3 is 14 amino acids. Trimming left V 0 bases short and J 8 bases short, with 12 bases between. Germline loops: CDR1 SGHRS, CDR2 YFSETQ. CDR3 in amino acids: CASSLEPPFDEQFF. CDR3 coding DNA: TGCGCCAGCAGCTTGGAACCGCCCTTCGATGAGCAGTTCTTC.

This clone was seen more than once but under ten times. This chain uses TRBV4-1 with TRBJ2-3; the D is unclear. This CDR3 has 14 amino acids. V was clipped by 6 bases and J by 4 bases, with 14 bases between them. Germline V gene data show CDR1 as MGHRA and CDR2 as YSYEKL. CDR3: CASRASLVADTQYF. The CDR3 DNA sequence: TGCGCCAGCAGGGCCTCGTTGGTTGCAGATACGCAGTATTTT.

This chain links TRBV6-6 with TRBJ2-5; possible D gene TRBD2, 5 bases. V shed 5 bases and J shed 3 bases, with 7 bases lying between them. The CDR3 extends over 12 amino acids. Germline lookup yields CDR1 MNHNY and CDR2 SVGAGI (reference sequence). In nucleotides, the CDR3 is TGTGCCAGCAGTCCAGCGGAAGAGACCCAGTACTTC. Residues: CASSPAEETQYF.

V gene TRBV18 combines with J gene TRBJ2-3; no reliable D call. The CDR3 totals 13 residues. V gave up 3 bases and J gave up 6 bases, with 10 bases separating them. From germline, CDR1 is KGHSH and CDR2 LQKENI. As DNA, the CDR3 is TGTGCCAGCTCACCCGGTGTTTTGGATACGCAGTATTTT. Encoded protein: CASSPGVLDTQYF.

This clone turned up a few times. The genes are TRBV7-9 and TRBJ1-1; no clear D gene. V gave up 1 base and J gave up 6 bases, with 9 bases separating them. The CDR3 sequence is 13 residues long. Germline CDR1 and CDR2: SEHNR and FQNEAQ (reference sequence). The CDR3 reads CASSLVVQSEAFF. The DNA for the CDR3 is TGTGCCAGCAGCTTAGTCGTCCAGTCTGAAGCTTTCTTT.

This clone was picked up a small number of times. This sample includes further DNA sequences coding for the same CDR3. The chain has TRBV30 and TRBJ2-7; TRBD1 is a possible D gene (6 bases). This CDR3 region has 11 residues. Germline V gives CDR1 GTSNPN, CDR2 SVGIG (reference sequence). Trimming stripped 2 bases from V and 4 bases from J, with 6 bases between. Here the CDR3 reads CAWSTGYEQYF. CDR3 coding DNA: TGTGCCTGGAGTACAGGGTACGAGCAGTACTTC. Full variable domain (missing parts from reference TRBV30 and TRBJ2-7): SQTIHQWPATLVQPVGSPLSLECTVEGTSNPNLYWYRQAAGRGLQLLFYSVGIGQISSEVPQNLSASRPQDRQFILSSKKLLLSDSGFYLCAWSTGYEQYFGPGTRLTVT.

This chain links TRBV27 with TRBJ2-1, with D possibly matching TRBD1 (6 bases). V was shortened by 5 bases and J by 8 bases, with 19 bases between the two germline ends. Per germline, CDR1 MNHEY and CDR2 SMNVEV (reference sequence). The CDR3 loop spans 15 amino acids. The CDR3 DNA follows: TGTGCCAGCAGTACCGGGACATTGATCGGCGATGAGCAGTTCTTC. Residues: CASSTGTLIGDEQFF.

This clone was seen a few times. The chain has TRBV29-1 and TRBJ2-1, with D tentatively TRBD1 (6 bases). The length of the CDR3 is 16 residues. From germline, CDR1 is SQVTM and CDR2 ANQGSEA. Trimming left V 3 bases short and J 0 bases short, with 15 bases between. The CDR3 reads CSVEGASPSSYNEQFF. In DNA form, the CDR3 reads TGCAGCGTTGAGGGGGCTAGTCCGAGCTCCTACAATGAGCAGTTCTTC.

The chain couples TRBV29-1 to TRBJ2-3, with TRBD1 matching 8 bases. Germline V lookup: CDR1 SQVTM, CDR2 ANQGSEA. This CDR3 comprises 13 residues. V lost 4 bases and J lost 2; bases outside the gene matches: 2. The CDR3, as DNA: TGCAGCGTTGCGGGACAGGTCACAGATACGCAGTATTTT. Encoded protein: CSVAGQVTDTQYF.

This clone came up a few times. V is TRBV20-1 and J is TRBJ2-7, with D unclear. Germline values: CDR1 DFQATT, CDR2 SNEGSKA (reference sequence). V gave up 6 bases and J gave up 3 bases, with 9 bases separating them. The CDR3 has 11 residues. The CDR3 nucleotides are TGCAGTGCGGACGGTTACTACGAGCAGTACTTC. Translating it yields CSADGYYEQYF.

Only a few counts were recorded for this clone. The chain combines TRBV7-2 with TRBJ2-1; 10 bases map to TRBD2. Trimming at V came to 4 bases and at J to 9 bases, leaving 9 bases not matched to a gene. The CDR3 runs 15 residues. The V gene's germline CDR1 is SGHTA and CDR2 FQGNSA. CDR3 DNA sequence: TGTGCCAGCAGCTCCTCTAGCGGGAGTGAGGTTGAGCAGTTCTTC. This encodes CASSSSSGSEVEQFF.

This chain connects TRBV20-1 to TRBJ1-2; D ambiguous. CDR1 is DFQATT, CDR2 SNEGSKA, per germline (reference sequence). V was cut by 4 bases and J by 7 bases, with 10 bases left in between. This CDR3 region has 11 residues. The CDR3 DNA reads TGCAGTGCTAAGTTTCTTAGTGGCTACACCTTC. It codes for CSAKFLSGYTF.

There are a few counts of this clone. This chain connects TRBV19 to TRBJ2-7; 7 nucleotides agree with TRBD1. Germline V CDR1 and CDR2: LNHDA, SQIVND (reference sequence). The CDR3 runs 14 residues. V dropped 5 bases and J dropped 4; count of bases not matched to a gene: 8. The CDR3 DNA follows: TGTGCCAGTAGTCCCTATCAGGGGGATTACGAGCAGTACTTC. This codes for CASSPYQGDYEQYF. Complete variable domain (other parts from reference TRBV19 and TRBJ2-7): DGGITQSPKYLFRKEGQNVTLSCEQNLNHDAMYWYRQDPGQGLRLIYYSQIVNDFQKGDIAEGYSVSREKKESFPLTVTSAQKNPTAFYLCASSPYQGDYEQYFGPGTRLTVT.

This rearrangement joins TRBV30 to TRBJ2-1; TRBD2 aligns across 9 bases. V was pared by 1 base and J by 4 bases, with 5 bases of the junction left unmatched. This CDR3 has 15 amino acids. Germline CDR1 GTSNPN, CDR2 SVGIG (reference sequence). The CDR3 DNA sequence: TGTGCCTGGAGTGGGTCTAGCGGGACGTACAATGAGCAGTTCTTC. Amino acids: CAWSGSSGTYNEQFF.

The table lists this clone with a few counts. The chain uses TRBV30 and TRBJ2-1; TRBD2 might be the D (6 bases). This CDR3 region has 11 residues. V was shortened by 4 bases and J by 9 bases, with 10 bases between the two germline ends. Per germline, CDR1 GTSNPN and CDR2 SVGIG (reference sequence). The CDR3 DNA reads TGTGCCTGGACCCCGGAGGGTGAGCAGTTCTTC. As protein: CAWTPEGEQFF. The variable domain in full, completed from reference TRBV30 and TRBJ2-1, reads SQTIHQWPATLVQPVGSPLSLECTVEGTSNPNLYWYRQAAGRGLQLLFYSVGIGQISSEVPQNLSASRPQDRQFILSSKKLLLSDSGFYLCAWTPEGEQFFGPGTRLTVL.

The rearrangement uses TRBV28 and TRBJ2-1; maybe TRBD2 (5 bases). Per germline, CDR1 MDHEN and CDR2 SYDVKM. This CDR3 is 13 amino acids long. Trimming left V 6 bases short and J 4 bases short, with 10 bases between. The chain's CDR3 is CASRRDSYNEQFF. As DNA, the CDR3 is TGTGCCAGCAGGAGGGATAGTTACAATGAGCAGTTCTTC.

This clone has more than one count but fewer than ten. The chain combines TRBV30 with TRBJ1-5; D is uncertain. Germline V gene lookup returns CDR1 GTSNPN and CDR2 SVGIG (reference sequence). Trimming stripped 5 bases from V and 6 bases from J, with 8 bases between. The CDR3 contains 11 residues. CDR3 sequence: CAWSSGQPQHF. The DNA for the CDR3 is TGTGCCTGGTCCTCGGGTCAGCCCCAGCATTTT.

Only a few counts were recorded for this clone. The chain links TRBV4-2 to TRBJ2-7; D might be TRBD2 (6 bases). V was shortened by 2 bases and J by 5 bases, with 16 bases between the two germline ends. This CDR3 spans 15 amino acids. Looked up from germline, CDR1 is LGHNA and CDR2 is YNFKEQ. CDR3 loop: CASSQLFGRRDEQYF. The DNA of the CDR3 is TGTGCCAGCAGCCAACTGTTCGGCAGGAGGGACGAGCAGTACTTC.

This clone was recorded a few times. The chain couples TRBV2 to TRBJ2-7; TRBD1 matches at 7 bases. The V segment lost 6 bases and the J segment 2 bases; nucleotides outside the gene matches: 7. Germline loops: CDR1 SNHLY, CDR2 FYNNEI. This CDR3 spans 14 amino acids. Written as DNA, the CDR3 is TGTGCCAGCAGCAAGGACAGGCCGACCTACGAGCAGTACTTC. As protein: CASSKDRPTYEQYF.

This clone appeared a few times. This sequence joins TRBV9 and TRBJ2-3; TRBD1 is a possible D gene (6 bases). Germline assignment: CDR1 SGDLS and CDR2 YYNGEE. V dropped 0 bases and J dropped 7 bases, with 12 bases sitting between them. The CDR3 is 14 amino acids. In DNA form, the CDR3 reads TGTGCCAGCAGCGTAGTCGCAGGGGCAAATACGCAGTATTTT. It encodes CASSVVAGANTQYF.